What follows is one T cell receptor (beta chain) and its context. The antigen remains undetermined. The data derive from a study of cytomegalovirus exposure and HLA in healthy donors. General study findings and limits: Across donors, most TCRs were seen rarely, yet some public ones were widespread.

13 Jbeta primers and 60 Vbeta primers were used for the PCR. Measured with immunoSEQ multiplex PCR; TCRdb has only the in-frame clones, and not every one. The sample carries 160,000 or so clones, roughly 77% recorded once. CDR1 is MNHNY, CDR2 SVGAGI, per germline (reference sequence). The length of the CDR3 is 13 residues. V was trimmed by 8 bases and J by 0 bases, leaving 10 bases between them. This receptor was obtained from a man between 18 and 29 years old in good health and CMV-seropositive. The rearrangement uses TRBV6-6 and TRBJ1-1; D possibly corresponds to TRBD1 (5 bases). The source material was PBMCs. For the CDR3, the DNA is TGTGCCAGCGGCAGGGCCATGAACACTGAAGCTTTCTTT. Encoded protein: CASGRAMNTEAFF.